One sample yielded the 9 T cell receptor beta chains listed below, sequenced in a study of blood T cell repertoires in COVID-19. Produced via immunoSEQ multiplex PCR; TCRdb's table is partial and in-frame only. Of 300,000 to 450,000 clones listed, 80% to 90% were seen once; the top ten hold about 1%. The sequenced sample consisted of PBMCs or T cells enriched from blood (not recorded which). Receptors were obtained from a man aged 18 to 30 who had recovered from COVID-19.

The chain uses TRBV10-1 and TRBJ2-2; D perhaps matches TRBD2 (6 bases). The CDR3 has 13 amino acids. V was cut by 8 bases and J by 5 bases, with 12 bases left in between. Per the germline V gene, CDR1 is WNHNN and CDR2 is SYGVQD (reference sequence). This CDR3 reads CASQASGTGELFF. The DNA for the CDR3 is TGCGCCAGCCAGGCGAGCGGGACCGGGGAGCTGTTTTTT.

The CDR3 region is CASGGLAGGRGEQYF. Here the CDR3 DNA reads TGTGCCAGCGGGGGACTAGCGGGAGGGCGAGGAGAGCAGTACTTC. V usage is TRBV9 and J usage is TRBJ2-7; TRBD2 matches 16 bases. The CDR3 runs 15 residues. Losses at the gene ends were 7 bases for V and 7 bases for J; bases not matched to a gene: 8. Germline-derived CDR1 and CDR2 are SGDLS and YYNGEE.

In DNA form, the CDR3 reads TGTGCCAGCAGCTCGGGGGGGTATGGGACCCAGTACTTC. It specifies CASSSGGYGTQYF. This sequence joins TRBV7-2 and TRBJ2-5; 8 bases are a match to TRBD2. There are 13 residues in the CDR3. V dropped 4 bases and J dropped 7; count of bases not matched to a gene: 5. Germline V lookup: CDR1 SGHTA, CDR2 FQGNSA.

CDR3 sequence (DNA): TGTGCCACCAGTCCGGGACACCGCTATGGCTACACCTTC. Translated: CATSPGHRYGYTF. This chain joins TRBV24-1 and TRBJ1-2; a weak D match, TRBD1 (6 bases). V was pared by 6 bases and J by 4 bases, with 11 bases between. This CDR3 region has 13 residues. Germline assignment: CDR1 KGHDR and CDR2 SFDVKD.

The CDR3, as DNA: TGCGCCAGCAGCTTGTTCTCCAGGGGGCAAGATACGCAGTATTTT. As protein: CASSLFSRGQDTQYF. The chain carries TRBV5-1 and TRBJ2-3, with 8 positions matching TRBD1. Germline V gene data show CDR1 as SGHRS and CDR2 as YFSETQ. The CDR3 is 15 amino acids. J lost 5 bases, V lost 1 base, and 6 bases had no gene match.

The J gene is TRBJ2-1, the V gene TRBV6-2 or TRBV6-3; 7 bases line up with TRBD2. This CDR3 contains 14 residues. Germline loops: CDR1 MNHEY, CDR2 SVGEGT. V gave up 6 bases and J gave up 0 bases; unmatched junction bases: 2. The CDR3 region has the DNA TGTGCCAGCAGCCCTAGCGGCTCCTACAATGAGCAGTTCTTC. Translation gives CASSPSGSYNEQFF.

This clone has only one observation. Sequence at one end of the junction differs from germline and may be a read error. V and J are TRBV27 and TRBJ2-7; D remains ambiguous. Germline V gene lookup returns CDR1 MNHEY and CDR2 SMNVEV (reference sequence). This CDR3 is built from 16 residues. CDR3 in amino acids: CASSLSPGLTSYEQYF. The CDR3 DNA reads TGTGCCAGCAGTCTATCCCCAGGTTTAACCTCCTACGAGCAGTACTTC.

The chain is built from TRBV15 and TRBJ2-1, with a tentative D call TRBD1 (6 bases). CDR1 and CDR2 from the germline V gene are LNHNV and YYDKDF (reference sequence). V lost 0 bases and J 7 bases, leaving 19 bases between the germline ends. This CDR3 has 17 residues. CDR3 nucleotides: TGTGCCACCAGCAGAGATCTGGAGGTCGGACAGTCTAATGAGCAGTTCTTC. Its translation: CATSRDLEVGQSNEQFF. The whole variable domain, remainder taken from reference TRBV15 and TRBJ2-1, is DAMVIQNPRYQVTQFGKPVTLSCSQTLNHNVMYWYQQKSSQAPKLLFHYYDKDFNNEADTPDNFQSRRPNTSFCFLDIRSPGLGDTAMYLCATSRDLEVGQSNEQFFGPGTRLTVL.

The V gene is TRBV10-1, the J gene TRBJ1-3, with 9 bases matching TRBD1. V was clipped by 6 bases and J by 1 base; unmatched bases: 4. The CDR3 length is 15 residues. The germline CDR1 and CDR2 sequences are WNHNN and SYGVQD (reference sequence). The CDR3 is CASSDGQGSGNTIYF. In DNA, the CDR3 is TGCGCCAGCAGCGACGGACAGGGGTCTGGAAACACCATATATTTT.